A selection of T cell receptor beta chains follows, all from one sample in a study of blood T cell repertoires in COVID-19. Libraries were prepared by immunoSEQ multiplex PCR; TCRdb keeps only in-frame clonotypes and omits some of them. The sample lists about 130,000 clones, roughly nine tenths occurring once. Material: peripheral blood. Every receptor here comes from a man between 45 and 60 years old with COVID-19, enrolled during active disease. Both conserved end residues are part of each CDR3. The D gene is left open where the match is weak. The size of a clone is reported for some rows only, either as once, few or many, or as a class for expanded clones.

j_call,clone_size,d_call,v_call,cdr3_nt,cdr3_aa
TRBJ1-6,.,TRBD1,TRBV6-6,TGTGCCAGCAGTTCGTCCGGGACAGGGAATTCACCCCTCCACTTT,CASSSSGTGNSPLHF
TRBJ2-7,.,.,TRBV6-1,TGTGCCAGCAGTGAATTCGACGAGCAGTACTTC,CASSEFDEQYF
TRBJ2-1,.,TRBD2,TRBV18,TGTGCCAGCTCACTCCAGCGGGAAAATGAGCAGTTCTTC,CASSLQRENEQFF
TRBJ2-4,.,TRBD2,TRBV7-8,TGTGCCAGCAGCTTAGCACTAGCGGGAGTGTACATTCAGTACTTC,CASSLALAGVYIQYF
TRBJ1-2,.,TRBD1,TRBV29-1,TGCAGCGTTGTCGGGACAGGGATTTCTAGCTACACCTTC,CSVVGTGISSYTF
TRBJ2-5,.,TRBD1,TRBV16,TGTGCCAGCACCAGGATGACAGGGGGCAGGGAGACCCAGTACTTC,CASTRMTGGRETQYF
TRBJ1-2,.,.,TRBV6-5,TGTGCCAGCAACCCACTCGGGGGTGCATATGGCTACACCTTC,CASNPLGGAYGYTF
TRBJ1-1,.,TRBD1,TRBV30,TGTGCCTGGAGTGTATCCGACAGGGGGCTCGAAGCTTTCTTT,CAWSVSDRGLEAFF
TRBJ2-1,.,.,TRBV10-3,TGTGCCATCAGTGATGGTGGGAGTTGGGGCAATGAGCAGTTCTTC,CAISDGGSWGNEQFF
TRBJ2-1,.,TRBD2,TRBV9,TGTGCCAGCAGCGCACTATCCGGGACTAGCGGGAGGACTAATGAGCAGTTCTTC,CASSALSGTSGRTNEQFF
TRBJ2-5,.,.,TRBV9,TGTGCCAGCAGCGTCCTGGGGGGAGAAGAGACCCAGTACTTC,CASSVLGGEETQYF
TRBJ2-7,.,.,TRBV19,TGTGCCAGTAGTATGGGTCAGGGCCGGTCCTACGAGCAGTACTTC,CASSMGQGRSYEQYF
TRBJ1-2,.,.,TRBV3-1/TRBV3-2,TGTGCCAGCAGCCTACGGACAGAGGGGCATGGCTACACCTTC,CASSLRTEGHGYTF
TRBJ2-1,.,.,TRBV3-1/TRBV3-2,TGTGCCAGCAGCCAAGATCGGAGGCCCTTCCCCCATGAGCAGTTCTTC,CASSQDRRPFPHEQFF
TRBJ2-2,.,TRBD1,TRBV4-1,TGCGCCAGCAGCCAAGAGAGGACAGGGGCCACCGGGGAGCTGTTTTTT,CASSQERTGATGELFF
TRBJ2-5,.,TRBD1,TRBV29-1,TGCAGCGGAGGGACAGAGACACAAGAGACCCAGTACTTC,CSGGTETQETQYF
TRBJ1-5,.,.,TRBV30,TGTGCCTGGCGGCAGGGTAGCAATCAGCCCCAGCATTTT,CAWRQGSNQPQHF
TRBJ1-4,once,.,TRBV14,TGTGCCAGCAAGACAGGTGCAACTAATGAAAAACTGTTTTTT,CASKTGATNEKLFF
TRBJ2-1,.,TRBD2,TRBV9,TGTGCCAGCAGCCCTCCTGGACTAGCGATCAATGAGCAGTTCTTC,CASSPPGLAINEQFF
TRBJ1-3,.,TRBD1,TRBV10-3,TGTGCCATCAGTCCGGGACAGGCCGTCTCTGGAAACACCATATATTTT,CAISPGQAVSGNTIYF
TRBJ2-1,.,TRBD2,TRBV9,TGTGCCAGCAGCCCGGGACTAGTATCCTACAATGAGCAGTTCTTC,CASSPGLVSYNEQFF
TRBJ1-1,.,TRBD1,TRBV7-9,TGTGCCAGCAGCGGACTGGGACAGGTGAACACTGAAGCTTTCTTT,CASSGLGQVNTEAFF
TRBJ2-5,.,.,TRBV2,TGTGCCAGCAGTGAATCGACAGTACAAGAGACCCAGTACTTC,CASSESTVQETQYF
TRBJ1-6,.,TRBD1,TRBV4-2,TGTGCCAGCAGCCTCCCGGGACAGAATAATTCACCCCTCCACTTT,CASSLPGQNNSPLHF
TRBJ2-5,.,TRBD1,TRBV7-2,TGTGCCAGCAGCTTAGACAGGGGACAAGAGACCCAGTACTTC,CASSLDRGQETQYF
TRBJ2-1,few,TRBD2,TRBV4-1,TGCGCCAGCAGCCAAGATCAGGCTAGCGGGACCTACAATGAGCAGTTCTTC,CASSQDQASGTYNEQFF
TRBJ2-1,.,.,TRBV7-9,TGTGCCAGCAGCTTTTCGGGGGTTTACAATGAGCAGTTCTTC,CASSFSGVYNEQFF
TRBJ1-4,.,.,TRBV19,TGTGCCAGTAAGGTTGGGCCGGAAGTCACAACTAATGAAAAACTGTTTTTT,CASKVGPEVTTNEKLFF
TRBJ2-2,once,TRBD1,TRBV5-1,TGCGCCAGCAGCCTGATACTCCCGGGACAGGGGTTAACCGGGGAGCTGTTTTTT,CASSLILPGQGLTGELFF
TRBJ2-3,once,TRBD2,TRBV7-6,TGTGCCAGCAGCTTACTAGCGGGGCCTAGCACAGATACGCAGTATTTT,CASSLLAGPSTDTQYF
TRBJ2-2,.,TRBD2,TRBV7-6,TGTGCCAGCAGCGCCGCTAGCGGGAGCACCGGGGAGCTGTTTTTT,CASSAASGSTGELFF
TRBJ1-2,.,TRBD1,TRBV2,TGTGCCAGCAGTTCCACAGGGGATGGCTATGGCTACACCTTC,CASSSTGDGYGYTF
TRBJ2-3,few,.,TRBV6-2/TRBV6-3,TGTGCCAGCAGTTCGAGGACAGATACGCAGTATTTT,CASSSRTDTQYF
TRBJ2-2,.,TRBD1,TRBV9,TGTGCCAGCAGCGGGACCGGGACAGCGAACACCGGGGAGCTGTTTTTT,CASSGTGTANTGELFF
TRBJ1-1,.,TRBD1,TRBV7-8,TGTGCCAGCAGCCGAACAGGGGCAGATACTGAAGCTTTCTTT,CASSRTGADTEAFF
TRBJ2-3,.,.,TRBV12-3/TRBV12-4,TGTGCCAGCACCCTCCCCGGCACAGATACGCAGTATTTT,CASTLPGTDTQYF